The source of this TCR beta chain is a study of cytomegalovirus exposure and HLA in healthy donors. Study-level findings and limits: There were reportedly fewer N-insertions in an Asian-associated ancestry cluster than the roughly 670-donor mean, in a later analysis. In vitro checks showed that a few CMV-associated chains really do target CMV antigens. Cytomegalovirus association was assigned to about 180 TCR beta chains.

On this clone itself: What it recognizes is unknown.

Healthy bone marrow donors made up the cohort. PCR employed 60 Vbeta and 13 Jbeta primers. TCRdb's copy holds only in-frame clones and misses some; the assay was immunoSEQ multiplex PCR. The data show around 120,000 clones, roughly 80% seen once. This CDR3 has 15 amino acids. The V end lost 4 bases, the J end lost 2 bases, and 16 bases lay between the germline ends. Germline CDR1 and CDR2: SGDLS and YYNGEE. Sequenced: PBMCs. The V call is TRBV9, the J call TRBJ2-7, with D possibly being TRBD1 (5 bases). The origin of this receptor is a woman aged 40 to 50 in good health and CMV-seronegative. The CDR3 coding sequence is TGTGCCAGCAGCAGAGGCACAGGTGGAACCTACGAGCAGTACTTC. Translation gives CASSRGTGGTYEQYF.